This TCR beta chain originates from a study of Ad26.COV2.S vaccination and SARS-CoV-2 variants. Per the germline V gene, CDR1 is SGHTA and CDR2 is FQGNSA. Trimming pared 5 bases from V and 0 bases from J, leaving 11 bases between. The CDR3 runs 16 residues. Repertoires were generated with immunoSEQ multiplex PCR, while TCRdb's copy carries only in-frame clones and drops some. Altogether around 400,000 clones are present, roughly 90% being singletons, with the ten largest covering under 2%. Documented treatment: some 19 received Ad26.COV2.S at low or high dose, single or two shots; five or six received placebo; per-sample allocation not given. Repertoires come from day 63 after the first vaccine or placebo injection. Boston supplied an adult donor aged 18-55 years.

The sequences come from peripheral blood, collected in a trial of Ad26.COV2.S vaccine versus placebo. The TCR sequence derives from a person aged 18-65 years who received the Ad26.COV2.S COVID-19 vaccine or a placebo. This rearrangement joins TRBV7-2 to TRBJ1-6; D unresolved. The CDR3 DNA follows: TGTGCCAGCAGCCCCCTCGGCGGCTCCTATAATTCACCCCTCCACTTT. Translated, it gives CASSPLGGSYNSPLHF.